These T cell receptor beta chains were read from a single sample in a study of blood T cell repertoires in COVID-19. Some clones are missing from TCRdb's copy, which holds only in-frame ones; the method was immunoSEQ multiplex PCR. The sample has 65,000 to 85,000 clones, 88% seen once; the top ten hold approximately 19%. The material sequenced was peripheral blood. These receptors originate from a human donor in a cohort sampled during active COVID-19. Each CDR3 is given with its conserved first and last residue. Fields, in order: D gene, J gene, V gene, clone size, CDR3 protein, CDR3 DNA. The D gene is left open where the match is weak. Clone sizes are given selectively: once, few, many, or a class where the clone is expanded.

D gene: .
J gene: TRBJ2-5
V gene: TRBV5-1
clone size: once
CDR3 protein: CASSLRQTEGTQYF
CDR3 DNA: TGCGCCAGCAGCTTGCGACAGACGGAAGGGACCCAGTACTTC

D gene: TRBD2
J gene: TRBJ2-1
V gene: TRBV2
clone size: .
CDR3 protein: CASSQLAGTVGEQFF
CDR3 DNA: TGTGCCAGCAGTCAACTAGCGGGAACTGTTGGTGAGCAGTTCTTC

D gene: TRBD2
J gene: TRBJ2-5
V gene: TRBV9
clone size: few
CDR3 protein: CASSVGNSGQETQYF
CDR3 DNA: TGTGCCAGCAGCGTAGGAAATAGCGGGCAAGAGACCCAGTACTTC

D gene: .
J gene: TRBJ2-2
V gene: TRBV5-1
clone size: .
CDR3 protein: CASSLKYSPGELFF
CDR3 DNA: TGCGCCAGCAGCTTGAAGTACTCCCCCGGGGAGCTGTTTTTT

D gene: .
J gene: TRBJ1-1
V gene: TRBV28
clone size: .
CDR3 protein: CASSWGGLNTEAFF
CDR3 DNA: TGTGCCAGCAGCTGGGGGGGTTTGAACACTGAAGCTTTCTTT

D gene: .
J gene: TRBJ1-2
V gene: TRBV10-2
clone size: .
CDR3 protein: CASSALSGRGFGYTF
CDR3 DNA: TGCGCCAGCAGTGCCCTCAGTGGGAGGGGGTTTGGCTACACCTTC

D gene: TRBD2
J gene: TRBJ2-3
V gene: TRBV2
clone size: once
CDR3 protein: CASSASGSKADTQYF
CDR3 DNA: TGTGCCAGCAGTGCTAGCGGGAGTAAAGCAGATACGCAGTATTTT

D gene: .
J gene: TRBJ1-1
V gene: TRBV7-3
clone size: .
CDR3 protein: CASSQGGGTEAFF
CDR3 DNA: TGTGCCAGCAGCCAAGGGGGTGGCACTGAAGCTTTCTTT

D gene: .
J gene: TRBJ2-5
V gene: TRBV5-1
clone size: .
CDR3 protein: CASSLAGAIGGETQYF
CDR3 DNA: TGCGCCAGCAGCTTGGCCGGAGCAATCGGGGGAGAGACCCAGTACTTC

D gene: TRBD1
J gene: TRBJ1-4
V gene: TRBV9
clone size: .
CDR3 protein: CASSVTGGAGEKLFF
CDR3 DNA: TGTGCCAGCAGCGTAACAGGGGGCGCAGGGGAAAAACTGTTTTTT

D gene: .
J gene: TRBJ1-5
V gene: TRBV3-1/TRBV3-2
clone size: .
CDR3 protein: CASSRTGSNQPQHF
CDR3 DNA: TGTGCCAGCAGCCGAACAGGTAGCAATCAGCCCCAGCATTTT

D gene: .
J gene: TRBJ2-3
V gene: TRBV5-1
clone size: .
CDR3 protein: CASSLASGRLSTDTQYF
CDR3 DNA: TGCGCCAGCAGCTTGGCTTCAGGGCGGTTGAGCACAGATACGCAGTATTTT

D gene: .
J gene: TRBJ2-1
V gene: TRBV9
clone size: .
CDR3 protein: CASSVGLSKRDNEQFF
CDR3 DNA: TGTGCCAGCAGCGTAGGCTTAAGCAAACGGGACAATGAGCAGTTCTTC

D gene: .
J gene: TRBJ1-3
V gene: TRBV27
clone size: .
CDR3 protein: CASSPVKAGNTIYF
CDR3 DNA: TGTGCCAGCAGCCCGGTTAAAGCTGGAAACACCATATATTTT

D gene: TRBD1
J gene: TRBJ1-1
V gene: TRBV6-6
clone size: .
CDR3 protein: CASSSGGGTEAFF
CDR3 DNA: TGTGCCAGCAGTTCAGGGGGCGGCACTGAAGCTTTCTTT

D gene: TRBD2
J gene: TRBJ2-2
V gene: TRBV9
clone size: .
CDR3 protein: CASSPRLASGELFF
CDR3 DNA: TGTGCCAGCAGCCCCCGACTAGCGTCCGGGGAGCTGTTTTTT

D gene: TRBD1
J gene: TRBJ1-2
V gene: TRBV29-1
clone size: .
CDR3 protein: CSVEELPGTGTNYGYTF
CDR3 DNA: TGCAGCGTTGAAGAGTTACCCGGGACAGGGACCAACTATGGCTACACCTTC

D gene: TRBD1
J gene: TRBJ1-2
V gene: TRBV6-5
clone size: few
CDR3 protein: CASRAGTVNGYTF
CDR3 DNA: TGTGCCAGCAGAGCCGGGACAGTAAACGGCTACACCTTC

D gene: TRBD1
J gene: TRBJ2-7
V gene: TRBV6-1
clone size: .
CDR3 protein: CASSDGDRGLYEQYF
CDR3 DNA: TGTGCCAGCAGTGACGGGGACAGGGGGCTATACGAGCAGTACTTC

D gene: .
J gene: TRBJ2-3
V gene: TRBV19
clone size: .
CDR3 protein: CATSLQGVDTQYF
CDR3 DNA: TGTGCCACCTCTTTACAGGGAGTAGATACGCAGTATTTT

D gene: TRBD2
J gene: TRBJ2-1
V gene: TRBV19
clone size: .
CDR3 protein: CASSMVASGGAYNEQFF
CDR3 DNA: TGTGCCAGTAGTATGGTGGCTAGCGGGGGGGCCTACAATGAGCAGTTCTTC

D gene: .
J gene: TRBJ2-1
V gene: TRBV19
clone size: .
CDR3 protein: CASSISATLGGEQFF
CDR3 DNA: TGTGCCAGTAGTATCTCTGCTACCCTCGGCGGTGAGCAGTTCTTC

D gene: TRBD1
J gene: TRBJ1-2
V gene: TRBV2
clone size: .
CDR3 protein: CASSSTGTYGYTF
CDR3 DNA: TGTGCCAGCAGTTCGACAGGGACCTATGGCTACACCTTC

D gene: TRBD1
J gene: TRBJ1-2
V gene: TRBV19
clone size: few
CDR3 protein: CASSMIGGDGYTF
CDR3 DNA: TGTGCCAGTAGTATGATAGGGGGCGATGGCTACACCTTC

D gene: TRBD2
J gene: TRBJ2-3
V gene: TRBV5-1
clone size: .
CDR3 protein: CASSLRDSGRELSTDTQYF
CDR3 DNA: TGCGCCAGCAGCTTGCGGGATAGCGGGAGGGAACTAAGCACAGATACGCAGTATTTT

D gene: TRBD2
J gene: TRBJ2-7
V gene: TRBV29-1
clone size: .
CDR3 protein: CSVVFGTNQYEQYF
CDR3 DNA: TGCAGCGTTGTATTTGGGACTAACCAATACGAGCAGTACTTC

D gene: .
J gene: TRBJ2-2
V gene: TRBV6-6
clone size: .
CDR3 protein: CASSYSGQGPGELFF
CDR3 DNA: TGTGCCAGCAGTTACTCGGGCCAGGGGCCCGGGGAGCTGTTTTTT

D gene: TRBD1
J gene: TRBJ1-2
V gene: TRBV23-1
clone size: .
CDR3 protein: CASSQFILGQEKSGYTF
CDR3 DNA: TGCGCCAGCAGTCAATTCATCTTGGGACAGGAGAAATCGGGCTACACCTTC

D gene: TRBD1
J gene: TRBJ1-1
V gene: TRBV18
clone size: .
CDR3 protein: CASSRQGAIEAFF
CDR3 DNA: TGTGCCAGCTCACGACAGGGGGCTATTGAAGCTTTCTTT

D gene: .
J gene: TRBJ2-1
V gene: TRBV21-1
clone size: once
CDR3 protein: CASLRAGRYNEQFF
CDR3 DNA: TGTGCCAGCTTGAGGGCGGGGCGGTACAATGAGCAGTTCTTC

D gene: TRBD2
J gene: TRBJ2-3
V gene: TRBV5-6
clone size: .
CDR3 protein: CASSTSGTSGSGFADTQYF
CDR3 DNA: TGTGCCAGCAGCACCTCCGGGACTAGCGGGAGTGGATTTGCAGATACGCAGTATTTT

D gene: TRBD1
J gene: TRBJ1-3
V gene: TRBV5-4
clone size: few
CDR3 protein: CASSPGQGAEAGNTIYF
CDR3 DNA: TGTGCCAGCAGCCCGGGACAGGGGGCGGAAGCTGGAAACACCATATATTTT

D gene: .
J gene: TRBJ2-3
V gene: TRBV24-1
clone size: .
CDR3 protein: CATSDAGAHGTQYF
CDR3 DNA: TGTGCCACCAGTGATGCAGGGGCCCACGGTACGCAGTATTTT

D gene: TRBD1
J gene: TRBJ1-6
V gene: TRBV7-9
clone size: .
CDR3 protein: CASSPTGFPLHF
CDR3 DNA: TGTGCCAGCAGTCCGACAGGGTTTCCCCTCCACTTT

D gene: TRBD1
J gene: TRBJ1-5
V gene: TRBV6-5
clone size: .
CDR3 protein: CAITQGVSNQPQHF
CDR3 DNA: TGTGCCATAACTCAGGGGGTCAGCAATCAGCCCCAGCATTTT

D gene: .
J gene: TRBJ1-1
V gene: TRBV6-6
clone size: .
CDR3 protein: CASSTGLPPEAFF
CDR3 DNA: TGTGCCAGCAGCACGGGGTTGCCCCCTGAAGCTTTCTTT

D gene: TRBD1
J gene: TRBJ2-7
V gene: TRBV7-2
clone size: .
CDR3 protein: CASSSSPTGTEQYF
CDR3 DNA: TGTGCCAGCAGCTCCTCCCCGACAGGGACCGAGCAGTACTTC

D gene: .
J gene: TRBJ2-2
V gene: TRBV30
clone size: .
CDR3 protein: CAWRETSDSGELFF
CDR3 DNA: TGTGCCTGGAGAGAGACCTCGGACAGCGGGGAGCTGTTTTTT

D gene: .
J gene: TRBJ1-4
V gene: TRBV4-3
clone size: .
CDR3 protein: CASSQDRTRNEKLFF
CDR3 DNA: TGCGCCAGCAGCCAAGACCGCACTAGAAATGAAAAACTGTTTTTT

D gene: TRBD1
J gene: TRBJ2-7
V gene: TRBV5-6
clone size: once
CDR3 protein: CASSSETGTYEQYF
CDR3 DNA: TGTGCCAGCAGCTCTGAGACAGGGACCTACGAGCAGTACTTC

D gene: .
J gene: TRBJ1-1
V gene: TRBV19
clone size: .
CDR3 protein: CASSPRTDNTEAFF
CDR3 DNA: TGTGCCAGTAGCCCCCGGACAGATAACACTGAAGCTTTCTTT

D gene: TRBD1
J gene: TRBJ1-1
V gene: TRBV6-5
clone size: .
CDR3 protein: CASSYLTGGLNTEAFF
CDR3 DNA: TGTGCCAGCAGTTACTTGACAGGGGGCTTGAACACTGAAGCTTTCTTT

D gene: TRBD2
J gene: TRBJ2-7
V gene: TRBV5-6
clone size: .
CDR3 protein: CASSLAGTSVAYEQYF
CDR3 DNA: TGTGCCAGCAGCTTGGCCGGGACTAGCGTTGCCTACGAGCAGTACTTC

D gene: TRBD2
J gene: TRBJ2-5
V gene: TRBV5-4
clone size: .
CDR3 protein: CASSFDTKAGGQETQYF
CDR3 DNA: TGTGCCAGCAGCTTCGACACTAAAGCGGGGGGGCAAGAGACCCAGTACTTC

D gene: .
J gene: TRBJ1-5
V gene: TRBV23-1
clone size: .
CDR3 protein: CASSPTLKEQDPTYSNQPQHF
CDR3 DNA: TGCGCCAGCAGTCCTACGTTAAAAGAACAGGACCCGACGTATAGCAATCAGCCCCAGCATTTT

D gene: TRBD1
J gene: TRBJ1-5
V gene: TRBV30
clone size: .
CDR3 protein: CAWSPQGGNQPQHF
CDR3 DNA: TGTGCCTGGAGCCCTCAGGGGGGCAATCAGCCCCAGCATTTT

D gene: TRBD1
J gene: TRBJ1-2
V gene: TRBV19
clone size: .
CDR3 protein: CASSIHRDRSQYGYGYTF
CDR3 DNA: TGTGCCAGTAGTATTCACCGGGACAGAAGTCAATACGGCTATGGCTACACCTTC

D gene: .
J gene: TRBJ2-7
V gene: TRBV5-5
clone size: .
CDR3 protein: CASSSQGGPYEQYF
CDR3 DNA: TGTGCCAGCAGCTCTCAGGGGGGACCCTACGAGCAGTACTTC

D gene: TRBD2
J gene: TRBJ2-5
V gene: TRBV5-1
clone size: .
CDR3 protein: CASSSVPTSALKETQYF
CDR3 DNA: TGCGCCAGCAGCTCCGTTCCGACTAGCGCGCTCAAAGAGACCCAGTACTTC

D gene: .
J gene: TRBJ2-2
V gene: TRBV7-7
clone size: once
CDR3 protein: CASSPSRQLGGELFF
CDR3 DNA: TGTGCCAGCAGTCCCAGCAGGCAATTGGGCGGGGAGCTGTTTTTT

D gene: TRBD1
J gene: TRBJ2-7
V gene: TRBV10-3
clone size: .
CDR3 protein: CAISEGQGTYEQYF
CDR3 DNA: TGTGCCATCAGTGAGGGACAGGGGACCTACGAGCAGTACTTC

D gene: .
J gene: TRBJ2-7
V gene: TRBV3-1/TRBV3-2
clone size: .
CDR3 protein: CASSQVSRVTYEQYF
CDR3 DNA: TGTGCCAGCAGCCAAGTCAGTCGGGTGACCTACGAGCAGTACTTC